The 17 T cell receptor beta chains below were found in one sample sequenced in a study of blood T cell repertoires in COVID-19. Libraries were prepared by immunoSEQ multiplex PCR; TCRdb keeps only in-frame clonotypes and omits some of them. This sample carries approximately 83,000 clones, 60% to 85% of them seen once, and the ten largest clones take around a tenth. The sequencing sample was made of peripheral blood. Source of these receptors: a woman of 80 years or more with acute or convalescent COVID-19.

This sequence joins TRBV6-5 and TRBJ2-5; D is perhaps TRBD2 (6 bases). Germline assignment: CDR1 MNHEY and CDR2 SVGAGI. The V end was cut by 6 bases, the J end by 3 bases, with 8 bases between. This CDR3 spans 12 amino acids. Here the CDR3 reads CASSGGKETQYF. CDR3 sequence (DNA): TGTGCCAGCAGCGGCGGGAAAGAGACCCAGTACTTC.

This chain uses TRBV27 with TRBJ1-4, with TRBD1 identical over 10 bases. The CDR3 consists of 13 residues. V shed 6 bases, J shed 8 bases, and the junction held 3 bases outside the gene matches. CDR1 and CDR2 from the germline V gene are MNHEY and SMNVEV (reference sequence). The CDR3 here is CASRRQGAEKLFF. CDR3 DNA sequence: TGTGCCAGCAGGCGACAGGGGGCCGAAAAACTGTTTTTT.

The V gene is TRBV6-5, the J gene TRBJ1-6; D uncertain. Germline CDR1 is MNHEY and CDR2 is SVGAGI. This CDR3 has 12 residues. Trimming took off 6 bases at V and 7 bases at J, with 7 bases between the two ends. CDR3 coding DNA: TGTGCCAGCAGGAGGGAGAATTCACCCCTCCACTTT. This gives the protein CASRRENSPLHF.

CDR3 protein: CASSEVRDYEQYF. The CDR3 region has the DNA TGTGCCAGCAGTGAAGTACGGGACTACGAGCAGTACTTC. The J gene is TRBJ2-7, the V gene TRBV6-1, with D possibly being TRBD2 (5 bases). The length of the CDR3 is 13 residues. Germline loops: CDR1 MNHNS, CDR2 SASEGT. V dropped 1 base and J dropped 3 bases, with 7 bases sitting between them.

This chain connects TRBV7-3 to TRBJ2-3; D is uncertain. V was shortened by 3 bases and J by 2 bases, with 6 bases between the two germline ends. This CDR3 contains 13 residues. Germline assignment: CDR1 SGHTA and CDR2 FQGTGA. CDR3 nucleotide sequence: TGTGCCAGCAGCTTCCGCGTCACAGATACGCAGTATTTT. Its protein product is CASSFRVTDTQYF. Complete variable domain (other parts from reference TRBV7-3 and TRBJ2-3): GAGVSQTPSNKVTEKGKYVELRCDPISGHTALYWYRQSLGQGPEFLIYFQGTGAADDSGLPNDRFFAVRPEGSVSTLKIQRTERGDSAVYLCASSFRVTDTQYFGPGTRLTVL.

The rearrangement joins TRBV18 to TRBJ1-2, with 7 bases fitting TRBD1. The CDR3 sequence is 14 residues long. V was pared by 3 bases and J by 5 bases, with 6 bases of the junction left unmatched. The germline V gene has CDR1 KGHSH and CDR2 LQKENI. In DNA, the CDR3 is TGTGCCAGCTCACCGGGGACAGAATCATATGGCTACACCTTC. Amino acid sequence: CASSPGTESYGYTF.

The genes are TRBV28 and TRBJ1-2; 7 bases are shared with TRBD1. The CDR3 consists of 13 residues. CDR1 and CDR2 from the germline V gene are MDHEN and SYDVKM. The trim removed 5 bases at V and 2 bases at J, leaving 2 bases unmatched. DNA for the CDR3: TGTGCCAGCAGTCCGGGACAGAACTATGGCTACACCTTC. Translation: CASSPGQNYGYTF.

The chain links TRBV7-2 to TRBJ1-4; D not resolved. This CDR3 is 15 amino acids long. The germline V and J ends were trimmed by 5 bases and 0 bases, with 10 bases remaining between them. Germline V gene data show CDR1 as SGHTA and CDR2 as FQGNSA. CDR3 in DNA: TGTGCCAGCAGCGCGGGATCGACAACTAATGAAAAACTGTTTTTT. Translating gives CASSAGSTTNEKLFF.

CDR3 in amino acids: CASSSQGQGARETQYF. CDR3 bases: TGTGCCAGCAGTTCGCAGGGACAGGGGGCGCGAGAGACCCAGTACTTC. This chain joins TRBV6-5 and TRBJ2-5; TRBD1 agrees at 12 bases. This CDR3 is 16 amino acids long. The V gene end was trimmed by 4 bases and the J gene end by 4 bases; junction bases not matched to a gene: 7. Looked up from germline, CDR1 is MNHEY and CDR2 is SVGAGI.

This clone was recorded only once. The chain links TRBV6-2 or TRBV6-3 to TRBJ2-7; 10 nucleotides match TRBD2. Germline V lookup: CDR1 MNHEY, CDR2 SVGEGT. The CDR3 runs 14 residues. V dropped 6 bases and J dropped 4; count of bases not matched to a gene: 6. The CDR3 here is CASSFLAGAYEQYF. The CDR3 coding sequence is TGTGCCAGCAGCTTCCTAGCGGGAGCTTACGAGCAGTACTTC.

This clone came up once. V is TRBV6-5 and J is TRBJ2-5; 8 nucleotides line up with TRBD1. The CDR3 is made up of 15 amino acids. V trimming: 2 bases; J trimming: 5 bases; junction bases outside the gene matches: 7. Germline V gene lookup returns CDR1 MNHEY and CDR2 SVGAGI. CDR3 in DNA: TGTGCCAGCAGTTACAGCAGGACAGGGATTGAGACCCAGTACTTC. Translated: CASSYSRTGIETQYF.

The V and J genes are TRBV19 and TRBJ1-2; 8 nucleotides match TRBD1. This CDR3 has 15 amino acids. Germline CDR1 and CDR2: LNHDA and SQIVND (reference sequence). The junction had 11 bases not matched to a gene; V was cut back by 5 bases and J by 6 bases. CDR3 DNA: TGTGCCAGTAGTCCGCTCGGGACAGGAGGGAATGGCTACACCTTC. Its translation is CASSPLGTGGNGYTF.

The table lists this clone with a few counts. The rearrangement links TRBV28 to TRBJ2-1, with 10 bases lining up with TRBD1. In germline, CDR1 is MDHEN, CDR2 SYDVKM. V lost 6 bases and J lost 9; bases outside the gene matches: 14. The CDR3 is 16 residues long. The DNA of the CDR3 is TGTGCCAGCAGCATTCCGGGACAGGGGAGTAGAAGTGAGCAGTTCTTC. Translating gives CASSIPGQGSRSEQFF.

The chain uses TRBV28 and TRBJ1-2; 11 bases are a match to TRBD1. Germline loops: CDR1 MDHEN, CDR2 SYDVKM. This CDR3 has 13 residues. The J segment lost 7 bases and the V segment lost 4 bases, leaving 2 bases of the junction unmatched. The CDR3 loop is CASSSGQGGGYTF. Written as DNA, the CDR3 is TGTGCCAGCAGTTCGGGACAGGGGGGTGGCTACACCTTC.

The chain joins TRBV5-1 to TRBJ1-4; D is ambiguous. The germline gives CDR1 SGHRS, CDR2 YFSETQ. Trimming took 2 bases from V and 8 from J, leaving 13 bases between them. This CDR3 has 14 residues. CDR3 residues: CASSLPGEGEKLFF. As DNA, the CDR3 is TGCGCCAGCAGCTTACCAGGAGAGGGAGAAAAACTGTTTTTT.

The CDR3 reads CAIRAGTGNTEAFF. The CDR3 DNA reads as TGTGCCATCAGGGCCGGGACAGGGAACACTGAAGCTTTCTTT. The chain couples TRBV10-3 to TRBJ1-1, with 8 bases that match TRBD1. CDR1 ENHRY and CDR2 SYGVKD come from the germline V gene. J lost 1 base, V lost 6 bases, and 4 bases had no gene match. The CDR3 is made up of 14 amino acids.

This sequence joins TRBV5-6 and TRBJ2-3; TRBD2 is a possible D gene (5 bases). Deletions cut 2 bases from V and 4 bases from J, with 11 bases between. The CDR3 covers 14 residues. Per germline, CDR1 SGHDT and CDR2 YYEEEE. The CDR3 protein is CASSLLDSPDTQYF. CDR3 nucleotide sequence: TGTGCCAGCAGCTTATTGGACTCCCCAGATACGCAGTATTTT.